The present TCR beta chain was sequenced within a study of blood T cell repertoires in COVID-19. Study-wide context: The United States, Italy and Spain supplied acute and convalescent COVID-19 samples.

The protocol was immunoSEQ multiplex PCR, while the TCRdb copy is restricted to in-frame clones and leaves out a portion. Found here are roughly 500,000 clones, approximately 88% of them singletons; the top ten hold over 1.5%. Living in about 25 US areas, the participants were between 18 and 89 years of age. Donors were grouped by their self-reported clinical history. Resolution of symptoms, clearance, or two negative PCRs was present in recovered Cohort 3 donors. V lost 4 bases to trimming and J lost 8 bases; unmatched junction nucleotides: 5. This CDR3 region has 14 residues. Germline V gives CDR1 KGHDR, CDR2 SFDVKD. The table lists this clone with a count of one.

The sample consisted of PBMCs or T cells enriched from blood (not recorded which). The chain recombines TRBV24-1 with TRBJ2-7; TRBD1 matches 12 bases. The sequence came from a woman between 35 and 50 years old who had recovered from COVID-19. CDR3 in DNA: TGTGCCACCAGTGACCATGGGACAGGGGGCAAGCAGTACTTC. Protein: CATSDHGTGGKQYF.